These T cell receptor beta chains were read from a single sample in a study of blood T cell repertoires in COVID-19. Assay used: immunoSEQ multiplex PCR; TCRdb lists only in-frame clones, some missing. The sample lists under 300,000 clones, approximately 91% occurring once. The sample was PBMCs or T cells enriched from blood (not recorded which). The receptors were gathered from a woman aged 40 to 50 with acute COVID-19. CDR3s include the opening cysteine and the closing phenylalanine or tryptophan. Fields, in order: J gene, clone size, V gene, D gene, CDR3 DNA, CDR3 protein. The D gene is left open where the match is weak. Expanded clones are given a class, and other clones once, few, many or no size at all.

j_call: TRBJ2-2
clone_size: .
v_call: TRBV2
d_call: TRBD2
cdr3_nt: TGTGCCAGCAGTGAAGCGGTTTGGACTAGCACCGGGGAGCTGTTTTTT
cdr3_aa: CASSEAVWTSTGELFF

j_call: TRBJ1-3
clone_size: .
v_call: TRBV11-2
d_call: TRBD1
cdr3_nt: TGTGCCAGCAGCTTCCAATTGACAGGGCCAGGAGGAAACACCATATATTTT
cdr3_aa: CASSFQLTGPGGNTIYF

j_call: TRBJ2-7
clone_size: .
v_call: TRBV11-2
d_call: .
cdr3_nt: TGTGCCAGCAGACCCACGGGGTTCGCGACTAACGAGCAGTACTTC
cdr3_aa: CASRPTGFATNEQYF

j_call: TRBJ2-2
clone_size: .
v_call: TRBV7-3
d_call: .
cdr3_nt: TGTGCCAGCAGCTTAAGCAGGAACACCGGGGAGCTGTTTTTT
cdr3_aa: CASSLSRNTGELFF

j_call: TRBJ2-7
clone_size: .
v_call: TRBV19
d_call: .
cdr3_nt: TGTGCCAGTAGTATAGGGAAAGGAGTTAGGTACGAGCAGTACTTC
cdr3_aa: CASSIGKGVRYEQYF

j_call: TRBJ2-5
clone_size: once
v_call: TRBV5-4
d_call: TRBD1
cdr3_nt: TGTGCCAGCAGCTGGGGTCCGGGACAGCAAGAGACCCAGTACTTC
cdr3_aa: CASSWGPGQQETQYF

j_call: TRBJ2-1
clone_size: once
v_call: TRBV9
d_call: TRBD1
cdr3_nt: TGTGCCAGCAGCGTAGGTAGGTCGGAGACAGGGCCATCCTACAATGAGCAGTTCTTC
cdr3_aa: CASSVGRSETGPSYNEQFF

j_call: TRBJ1-5
clone_size: .
v_call: TRBV19
d_call: TRBD1
cdr3_nt: TGTGCCAGTAGTTCTTCAAGACAGGGTGACAGTCAGCCCCAGCATTTT
cdr3_aa: CASSSSRQGDSQPQHF

j_call: TRBJ2-3
clone_size: once
v_call: TRBV6-5
d_call: TRBD2
cdr3_nt: TGTGCCAGCTGGCGGGGGGGCGCGGATACGCAGTATTTT
cdr3_aa: CASWRGGADTQYF

j_call: TRBJ1-2
clone_size: .
v_call: TRBV5-1
d_call: .
cdr3_nt: TGCGCCAGCAGCGCCAGGGAGGGCGGTGGCTACACCTTC
cdr3_aa: CASSAREGGGYTF

j_call: TRBJ1-1
clone_size: .
v_call: TRBV4-1
d_call: .
cdr3_nt: TGCGCCAGCGCCCTTAATACACAGGTGAACACTGAAGCTTTCTTT
cdr3_aa: CASALNTQVNTEAFF

j_call: TRBJ2-1
clone_size: .
v_call: TRBV5-6
d_call: TRBD2
cdr3_nt: TGTGCCAGCAGCTTGCGAGCGGGGGGGTACAATGAGCAGTTCTTC
cdr3_aa: CASSLRAGGYNEQFF

j_call: TRBJ2-2
clone_size: .
v_call: TRBV7-8
d_call: .
cdr3_nt: TGTGCCAGCAGCTTAGCGCGCGGCGGGGAGCTGTTTTTT
cdr3_aa: CASSLARGGELFF

j_call: TRBJ2-7
clone_size: .
v_call: TRBV24-1
d_call: TRBD2
cdr3_nt: TGTGCCACCAGTGATCCTAGCGGGGAGACCTACGAGCAGTACTTC
cdr3_aa: CATSDPSGETYEQYF

j_call: TRBJ2-4
clone_size: .
v_call: TRBV14
d_call: .
cdr3_nt: TGTGCCAGCAGCCCACTAGCCAAAAACATTCAGTACTTC
cdr3_aa: CASSPLAKNIQYF

j_call: TRBJ2-2
clone_size: .
v_call: TRBV7-9
d_call: TRBD1
cdr3_nt: TGTGCCAGCAGCTTACGGGATACAGGGGGCACCGGGGAGCTGTTTTTT
cdr3_aa: CASSLRDTGGTGELFF

j_call: TRBJ1-5
clone_size: .
v_call: TRBV2
d_call: .
cdr3_nt: TGTGCCAGCAGCCTAACGGGGTCAAGCAATCAGCCCCAGCATTTT
cdr3_aa: CASSLTGSSNQPQHF

j_call: TRBJ2-5
clone_size: few
v_call: TRBV7-8
d_call: .
cdr3_nt: TGTGCCAGCAGCTCATACACGGGAGAGACCCAGTACTTC
cdr3_aa: CASSSYTGETQYF

j_call: TRBJ1-1
clone_size: once
v_call: TRBV11-2
d_call: .
cdr3_nt: TGTGCCAGCAGCTTAGCAGGGGACACTGAAGCTTTCTTT
cdr3_aa: CASSLAGDTEAFF

j_call: TRBJ1-2
clone_size: .
v_call: TRBV4-3
d_call: .
cdr3_nt: TGCGCCAGCAGCCAAGATTTGGCAGGTCTCTATGGCTACACCTTC
cdr3_aa: CASSQDLAGLYGYTF

j_call: TRBJ1-2
clone_size: .
v_call: TRBV24-1
d_call: .
cdr3_nt: TGTGCCACCAGCCCCGGGGACATTAACTATGGCTACACCTTC
cdr3_aa: CATSPGDINYGYTF

j_call: TRBJ1-1
clone_size: .
v_call: TRBV10-3
d_call: .
cdr3_nt: TGTGCCATCAGTCCGACGGGTAACACTGAAGCTTTCTTT
cdr3_aa: CAISPTGNTEAFF

j_call: TRBJ1-1
clone_size: .
v_call: TRBV7-3
d_call: .
cdr3_nt: TGTGCCAGCAGCTTAGTACAGGGCACTGAAGCTTTCTTT
cdr3_aa: CASSLVQGTEAFF

j_call: TRBJ1-1
clone_size: .
v_call: TRBV27
d_call: .
cdr3_nt: TGTGCCAGCAGTCCCCACAGGACAGAGAATGAAGCTTTCTTT
cdr3_aa: CASSPHRTENEAFF

j_call: TRBJ2-3
clone_size: .
v_call: TRBV5-1
d_call: TRBD2
cdr3_nt: TGCGCCAGCAGCGCCGGACTAGCGGGGAATACGCAGTATTTT
cdr3_aa: CASSAGLAGNTQYF

j_call: TRBJ1-4
clone_size: .
v_call: TRBV28
d_call: .
cdr3_nt: TGTGCCAGCCAGGCCCCTGGTGAAAAACTGTTTTTT
cdr3_aa: CASQAPGEKLFF

j_call: TRBJ2-5
clone_size: .
v_call: TRBV7-8
d_call: .
cdr3_nt: TGTGCCAGCAGCTTGGCCCGATTGGTAGAGACCCAGTACTTC
cdr3_aa: CASSLARLVETQYF

j_call: TRBJ2-4
clone_size: .
v_call: TRBV10-3
d_call: .
cdr3_nt: TGTGCCATCAGTGAGGACAGTCTAGCCAAAAACATTCAGTACTTC
cdr3_aa: CAISEDSLAKNIQYF

j_call: TRBJ1-1
clone_size: .
v_call: TRBV4-3
d_call: .
cdr3_nt: TGCGCCAGCAGCCCAGGGATAGGTGAAGCTTTCTTT
cdr3_aa: CASSPGIGEAFF

j_call: TRBJ2-1
clone_size: .
v_call: TRBV28
d_call: .
cdr3_nt: TGTGCCAGCAGTCTATTGGGGGGCTCCTACAATGAGCAGTTCTTC
cdr3_aa: CASSLLGGSYNEQFF

j_call: TRBJ2-2
clone_size: .
v_call: TRBV5-1
d_call: TRBD1
cdr3_nt: TGCGCCAGCAGCTTCGCGGGACAGGGTACCGGGGAGCTGTTTTTT
cdr3_aa: CASSFAGQGTGELFF

j_call: TRBJ1-3
clone_size: .
v_call: TRBV30
d_call: .
cdr3_nt: TGTGCCTGGAGCCGGCCGGGATTCTCTGGAAACACCATATATTTT
cdr3_aa: CAWSRPGFSGNTIYF

j_call: TRBJ2-5
clone_size: .
v_call: TRBV13
d_call: .
cdr3_nt: TGTGCCAGCAGCCAAACTAGTCTTACCGAGACCCAGTACTTC
cdr3_aa: CASSQTSLTETQYF

j_call: TRBJ2-7
clone_size: few
v_call: TRBV2
d_call: .
cdr3_nt: TGTGCCAGCAAAGTAGAGTCAGGTGGGTCCTACGAGCAGTACTTC
cdr3_aa: CASKVESGGSYEQYF

j_call: TRBJ1-4
clone_size: .
v_call: TRBV4-3
d_call: .
cdr3_nt: TGCGCCAGCAGCCGAGAAGGGAGGGGTAATGAAAAACTGTTTTTT
cdr3_aa: CASSREGRGNEKLFF

j_call: TRBJ1-5
clone_size: .
v_call: TRBV2
d_call: .
cdr3_nt: TGTGCCAGCAGTGAAGCGCTTCGGAGCGGGTCCCAGCATTTT
cdr3_aa: CASSEALRSGSQHF

j_call: TRBJ2-7
clone_size: .
v_call: TRBV4-3
d_call: .
cdr3_nt: TGCGCGCTTAGGCTAGCCCACGAGCAGTACTTC
cdr3_aa: CALRLAHEQYF

j_call: TRBJ2-3
clone_size: .
v_call: TRBV5-1
d_call: TRBD2
cdr3_nt: TGCGCCAGCAGCTTGGCCCGCGGCGGGGGAAGCACAGATACGCAGTATTTT
cdr3_aa: CASSLARGGGSTDTQYF

j_call: TRBJ1-2
clone_size: .
v_call: TRBV2
d_call: TRBD1
cdr3_nt: TGTGCCAGCAGCCGGACAGGGCATGGCTACACCTTC
cdr3_aa: CASSRTGHGYTF

j_call: TRBJ1-4
clone_size: .
v_call: TRBV27
d_call: TRBD1
cdr3_nt: TGTGCCAGCAGTTTAAGGACAGGGGGCGGCTCAACTAATGAAAAACTGTTTTTT
cdr3_aa: CASSLRTGGGSTNEKLFF

j_call: TRBJ2-7
clone_size: .
v_call: TRBV5-1
d_call: TRBD2
cdr3_nt: TGCGCCAGCAGCACAGGGACTAGCGGGACCTACGAGCAGTACTTC
cdr3_aa: CASSTGTSGTYEQYF

j_call: TRBJ1-5
clone_size: .
v_call: TRBV15
d_call: .
cdr3_nt: TGTGCCACCAGCAGAACAACAGGGCTAAGCAATCAGCCCCAGCATTTT
cdr3_aa: CATSRTTGLSNQPQHF

j_call: TRBJ2-1
clone_size: once
v_call: TRBV7-3
d_call: .
cdr3_nt: TGTGCCAGCAGCTTAGACAGATACAATGAGCAGTTCTTC
cdr3_aa: CASSLDRYNEQFF

j_call: TRBJ2-2
clone_size: .
v_call: TRBV18
d_call: .
cdr3_nt: TGTGCCAGCTCACCGAGTCAGCGTAGCGGGGAGCTGTTTTTT
cdr3_aa: CASSPSQRSGELFF

j_call: TRBJ1-6
clone_size: once
v_call: TRBV5-1
d_call: .
cdr3_nt: TGCGCCAGCAGCTTGGAACAGCCGATAAATAATTCACCCCTCCACTTT
cdr3_aa: CASSLEQPINNSPLHF

j_call: TRBJ1-2
clone_size: .
v_call: TRBV10-3
d_call: TRBD1
cdr3_nt: TGTGCCATCAGCGAAACCGACAGGGGAGGATATGGCTACACCTTC
cdr3_aa: CAISETDRGGYGYTF

j_call: TRBJ1-2
clone_size: .
v_call: TRBV4-1
d_call: .
cdr3_nt: TGCGCCAGCAGCGCGGGAGGTGGGGGTGACTATGGCTACACCTTC
cdr3_aa: CASSAGGGGDYGYTF

j_call: TRBJ2-3
clone_size: .
v_call: TRBV9
d_call: .
cdr3_nt: TGTGCCAGCAGCGTAGAAGGGGCGGGCACAGATACGCAGTATTTT
cdr3_aa: CASSVEGAGTDTQYF

j_call: TRBJ2-6
clone_size: .
v_call: TRBV15
d_call: TRBD1
cdr3_nt: TGTGCCACCAGCAGGGACAGGGATTCTGGGGCCAACGTCCTGACTTTC
cdr3_aa: CATSRDRDSGANVLTF

j_call: TRBJ2-4
clone_size: .
v_call: TRBV28
d_call: TRBD2
cdr3_nt: TGTGCCAGCAGTTCCGGGACTAGCGGGGGGACTCACATTCAGTACTTC
cdr3_aa: CASSSGTSGGTHIQYF

j_call: TRBJ2-3
clone_size: .
v_call: TRBV9
d_call: TRBD2
cdr3_nt: TGTGCCAGCAGCGGGCTCCCGGGGAGCGGGGGAACAGATACGCAGTATTTT
cdr3_aa: CASSGLPGSGGTDTQYF

j_call: TRBJ1-1
clone_size: .
v_call: TRBV5-5
d_call: TRBD1
cdr3_nt: TGTGCCAGCAGCTTGACAGGGGGCCCGAACACTGAAGCTTTCTTT
cdr3_aa: CASSLTGGPNTEAFF